The 5 T cell receptor beta chains below come from one sample, sequenced in a study of Ad26.COV2.S vaccination and SARS-CoV-2 variants. The treatment was: around 19 received Ad26.COV2.S at low or high dose, single or two shots; about five received placebo; per-sample allocation not given. Samples came from day 63 after the first vaccine or placebo injection. TCRdb keeps only in-frame clones here, not all; method: immunoSEQ multiplex PCR. This sample has 500,000 or so clones; 70% to 90% occur once, and the top ten carry around 13%. Sequencing used peripheral blood, obtained in a trial of Ad26.COV2.S vaccine versus placebo. All receptors come from a person between 18 and 59 years old who received the Ad26.COV2.S COVID-19 vaccine or a placebo.

V usage is TRBV7-8 and J usage is TRBJ2-3; tentatively, D is TRBD2 (6 bases). CDR1 is SGHVS, CDR2 FQNEAQ, per germline. CDR3 size: 16 residues. Trimming shortened V by 1 base and J by 5 bases, and 16 bases separated the two germline ends. In DNA form, the CDR3 reads TGTGCCAGCAGCTTAGTGGCCGGGAGAGGTGGAGATACGCAGTATTTT. The encoded protein is CASSLVAGRGGDTQYF.

The chain recombines TRBV7-2 with TRBJ2-3, with D possibly matching TRBD2 (5 bases). V was clipped by 7 bases and J by 0 bases, with 14 bases between them. CDR1 is SGHTA, CDR2 FQGNSA, per germline. The CDR3 is 15 residues long. In DNA, the CDR3 is TGTGCCAGCACTTTGAGCGGCACTAGCACAGATACGCAGTATTTT. Translated: CASTLSGTSTDTQYF.

DNA for the CDR3: TGTGCCAGTAGTATAGGCGGACCGGGAGAGACCCAGTACTTC. Its protein is CASSIGGPGETQYF. The V gene is TRBV19, the J gene TRBJ2-5; D gene uncertain. CDR1 is LNHDA, CDR2 SQIVND, per germline (reference sequence). The V end lost 1 base, the J end lost 4 bases, and 10 bases lay between the germline ends. The CDR3 totals 14 residues.

This chain joins TRBV6-5 and TRBJ1-6; TRBD1 matches at 7 bases. V trimming: 6 bases; J trimming: 10 bases; junction bases outside the gene matches: 6. From germline, CDR1 is MNHEY and CDR2 SVGAGI. The CDR3 has 13 residues. This chain's CDR3 is CASSPGGGSPLHF. Written as DNA, the CDR3 is TGTGCCAGCAGCCCAGGGGGTGGCTCACCCCTCCACTTT.

The V gene is TRBV30, the J gene TRBJ1-1; 10 positions match TRBD1. Germline CDR1 and CDR2: GTSNPN and SVGIG (reference sequence). This CDR3 has 13 residues. The junction had 3 bases not matched to a gene; V was cut back by 3 bases and J by 5 bases. The CDR3 DNA sequence: TGTGCCTGGAGAGGACAGGGGGGGACTGAAGCTTTCTTT. Translation gives CAWRGQGGTEAFF.